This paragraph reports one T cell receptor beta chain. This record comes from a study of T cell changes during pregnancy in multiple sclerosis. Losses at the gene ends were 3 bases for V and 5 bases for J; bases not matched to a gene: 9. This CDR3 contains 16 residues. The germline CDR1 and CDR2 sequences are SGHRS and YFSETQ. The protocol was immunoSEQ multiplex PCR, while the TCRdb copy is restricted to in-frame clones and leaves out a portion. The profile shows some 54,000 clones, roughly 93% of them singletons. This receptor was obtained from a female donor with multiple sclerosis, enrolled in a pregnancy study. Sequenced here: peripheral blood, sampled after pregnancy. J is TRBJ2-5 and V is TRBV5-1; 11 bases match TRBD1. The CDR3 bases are TGCGCCAGCAGCTGGGGGGACAGGGGGTTAGTTGAGACCCAGTACTTC. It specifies CASSWGDRGLVETQYF. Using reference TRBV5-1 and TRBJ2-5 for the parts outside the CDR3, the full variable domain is KAGVTQTPRYLIKTRGQQVTLSCSPISGHRSVSWYQQTPGQGLQFLFEYFSETQRNKGNFPGRFSGRQFSNSRSEMNVSTLELGDSALYLCASSWGDRGLVETQYFGPGTRLLVL.